Sequencing of this T cell receptor (beta chain) was carried out in a study of cytomegalovirus exposure and HLA in healthy donors listed by TCRdb under 2017. Regarding the study in general: A later analysis indicated that the 120 validation repertoires were generated on the platform also employed for the 700 or so repertoires of the first cohort. The study aimed to test whether cataloging public T cell receptors could reveal signatures of past pathogen exposure. In addition to the first cohort of around 670 subjects, a separate validation cohort of approximately 130 different subjects was used. High-throughput TCR immunosequencing, statistical association of individual TCRs with disease status, and machine learning were combined to predict cytomegalovirus infection status. Results the study describes overall, beyond this receptor: According to the authors, the approach could potentially be generalized to other disease states and immunological phenotypes. The classifier was reported to diagnose cytomegalovirus status with high specificity and sensitivity in both the original and validation cohorts. A later analysis lacked HLA typing for the validation cohort, so it scored co-occurrence in that cohort across all 120 or so repertoires. The study listed 164 TCR beta chains as associated with cytomegalovirus. Most TCR sequences were seen in very few donors, while some public TCRs were found in many individuals. In vitro tests confirmed that three of the cytomegalovirus-associated TCR beta chains recognize cytomegalovirus antigens. Of the cluster scores, approximately 94% were above 0 in a later analysis, which found that TCRs clustered in the first cohort also tended to co-occur in the approximately 110 validation repertoires.

Library creation used the immunoSEQ multiplex PCR assay. As for the authors' bioinformatics: A statistical classification framework was built for diagnosing cytomegalovirus status from the catalog of TCR beta chain sequences. Not all clones reach the TCRdb copy of this immuneACCESS table, which keeps in-frame sequences only. Checked studies attribute under half of the gap to unresolved V genes and leave the rest unexplained. V and J calls and clone size are given by that table; D and trimming were obtained from the DNA. The sample table lists under 130,000 clones, roughly nine tenths of them with a count of one. The ten most abundant clones make up 4% of the sample. CDR1 is given as SGHRS and CDR2 as YFSETQ, both from the germline V gene. The CDR3, from cysteine to phenylalanine, totals 14 residues. Left in the record is the CDR3 DNA by itself, 42 bases read in frame from the first base. Ends trimmed: V by 4 bases, J by 7 bases; bases unmatched to a gene: 8.

The donors belonged to the validation cohort of about 110 subjects, which was separate from the roughly 670-subject first cohort. Concerning this clone: Its antigen is still unknown. Qualities for individual bases were not recorded, and no much larger clone is one base off.

The specimen sequenced was PBMCs. The receptor was derived from a woman under 30 in good health and CMV-seropositive. The chain is assembled from TRBV5-1 and TRBJ2-7; 10 central bases correspond to TRBD2. The CDR3 amino acid sequence is: CASSMVAGGYEQYF. The sequence in DNA is TGCGCCAGCAGCATGGTAGCGGGAGGTTATGAGCAGTACTTC.